The 17 T cell receptor beta chains presented below share a single source sample, sequenced in a study of prognosis after radiotherapy for stage I lung cancer. CDR3 of TCR beta was amplified from genomic DNA via a two-round multiplex PCR. Every TRBV and TRBJ gene had its own specific primer in first-round PCR. MiXCR, applied by TCRdb to the multiplex PCR reads, yields one record per CDR3 protein. This sample has 11,000 to 15,000 distinct CDR3 sequences, with 25% to 35% found just once. This specimen was PBMCs, taken before or after stereotactic body radiation therapy (not recorded which). These receptors were collected from a donor over 45 with non-small cell lung cancer.

The CDR3 nucleotides are TGTGCCAGCAGCCCCTCGCTCGGACTAGTGGTCACAGATACGCAGTATTTT. It yields the protein CASSPSLGLVVTDTQYF. The chain employs TRBV6-2 or TRBV6-3 and TRBJ2-3; 7 bases are shared with TRBD2. The CDR3 spans 17 residues. V dropped 6 bases and J dropped 2; count of bases not matched to a gene: 14. From germline, CDR1 is MNHEY and CDR2 SVGEGT.

On this clonotype itself: A read error is likely here: a far larger clone is one base away. The genes are TRBV6-4 and TRBJ1-4; possible D gene TRBD1, 6 bases. Germline V gene sequence: CDR1 MRHNA, CDR2 SNTAGT. The CDR3 spans 13 residues. Trimming shortened V by 11 bases and J by 15 bases, and 25 bases separated the two germline ends. The CDR3 here is CAGSQKGGMGLFF. In nucleotides, the CDR3 is TGTGCCGGGTCTCAGAAGGGGGGAATGGGGTTGTTTTTT.

This clonotype has at least ten counts. This chain joins TRBV20-1 and TRBJ2-7; D remains unclear. Deletions cut 6 bases from V and 2 bases from J, with 14 bases between. The CDR3 length is 13 residues. CDR1 is DFQATT and CDR2 is SNEGSKA in the germline V gene (reference sequence). DNA for the CDR3: TGCAGTGCCGAAAGGGCCTCCGCCTACGAGCAGTACTTC. It encodes CSAERASAYEQYF.

The sample holds many counts of this clonotype. The chain carries TRBV12-3 or TRBV12-4 and TRBJ2-1; 8 bases fit TRBD1. CDR3 size: 14 residues. J was trimmed by 5 bases and V by 5 bases; bases with no gene match: 5. Written as DNA, the CDR3 is TGTGCCAGCAGTCAGGACAGGGCCAACAATGAGCAGTTCTTC. This translates into CASSQDRANNEQFF.

This clonotype is medium-sized within its sample. The chain combines TRBV19 with TRBJ1-2, with D hard to call. With 7 bases removed from V and 4 bases from J, the gap between germline ends came to 10 bases. Germline V gene lookup returns CDR1 LNHDA and CDR2 SQIVND (reference sequence). The CDR3 covers 12 residues. The CDR3 sequence is CASTAQTYGYTF. Here the CDR3 DNA reads TGTGCCAGTACCGCCCAGACCTATGGCTACACCTTC.

A word on this clonotype: Possible read error: a much larger clone is one base away. The chain combines TRBV5-4 with TRBJ2-3, with D unclear. CDR1 and CDR2 (germline): SGHNT, YYREEE (reference sequence). The V end was cut by 5 bases, the J end by 7 bases, with 11 bases between. The CDR3 is 12 amino acids. CDR3 loop: CASRGNSYTQYF. The CDR3 DNA is TGTGCCAGCAGGGGGAATTCATATACGCAGTATTTT. The full variable domain, in which reference TRBV5-4 and TRBJ2-3 provide the parts outside the CDR3, is ETGVTQSPTHLIKTRGQQVTLRCSSQSGHNTVSWYQQALGQGPQFIFQYYREEENGRGNFPPRFSGLQFPNYSSELNVNALELDDSALYLCASRGNSYTQYFGPGTRLTVL.

On this clonotype: A read error may explain this, as a much larger clone is one base away. The genes are TRBV6-5 and TRBJ1-1; D unclear. This CDR3 contains 14 residues. CDR1 and CDR2 from the germline V gene are MNHEY and SVGAGI. The CDR3 bases are TGTGACAGCAAGCCCGAGACTACAAGCTCTGAAGCTTTCTTT. Translating gives CDSKPETTSSEAFF.

At least ten counts were recorded for this clonotype. V is TRBV6-5 and J is TRBJ1-1, with D unclear. The germline V gene has CDR1 MNHEY and CDR2 SVGAGI. V was shortened by 0 bases and J by 1 base, with 9 bases between the two germline ends. The CDR3 totals 15 residues. CDR3 nucleotide sequence: TGTGCCAGCAGTTACTCGACAAGGTCGAACACTGAAGCTTTCTTT. Protein sequence: CASSYSTRSNTEAFF.

As for this clonotype: Sequence at one end of the junction differs from germline and may be a read error. The rearrangement uses TRBV19 and TRBJ2-7; 8 bases map to TRBD2. The germline CDR1 and CDR2 sequences are LNHDA and SQIVND (reference sequence). The CDR3 is made up of 14 amino acids. This chain's CDR3 is CASSQLAASHEQHF. Written as DNA, the CDR3 is TGTGCCAGTAGTCAACTAGCGGCCTCCCACGAGCAGCACTTC. The entire variable domain, with the rest obtained from reference TRBV19 and TRBJ2-7, is as follows: DGGITQSPKYLFRKEGQNVTLSCEQNLNHDAMYWYRQDPGQGLRLIYYSQIVNDFQKGDIAEGYSVSREKKESFPLTVTSAQKNPTAFYLCASSQLAASHEQHFGPGTRLTVT.

This clonotype qualifies as medium-sized (0.01 to 0.1%). In nucleotides, the CDR3 is TGCGCCAGCAGCTTGGGAGGGTCTAACTATGGCTACACCTTC. Its translation: CASSLGGSNYGYTF. The chain uses TRBV5-1 and TRBJ1-2; D unresolved. Germline V lookup: CDR1 SGHRS, CDR2 YFSETQ. CDR3 length equals 14 residues. V lost 0 bases, J lost 0 bases, and 6 bases lay in between.

This clonotype showed up many times. The V call is TRBV2, the J call TRBJ2-3; TRBD2 might be the D (6 bases). In germline, CDR1 is SNHLY, CDR2 FYNNEI. The ends were cut back, 3 bases at V and 0 bases at J, with 16 bases in the middle. The CDR3 runs 17 residues. The CDR3 loop reads CASSEWGVGVSTDTQYF. The CDR3, as DNA: TGTGCCAGCAGTGAGTGGGGGGTCGGAGTTAGCACAGATACGCAGTATTTT.

This clonotype was counted many times. The rearrangement uses TRBV29-1 and TRBJ1-5; 9 bases match TRBD1. V lost 4 bases, J lost 2 bases, and 6 bases stayed unmatched. CDR1 is SQVTM and CDR2 is ANQGSEA in the germline V gene. The CDR3 is 15 residues long. Written as DNA, the CDR3 is TGCAGCGTTGTCACAGGGGGCTCTGGCAATCAGCCCCAGCATTTT. Its protein product is CSVVTGGSGNQPQHF.

This clonotype occurred many times. The rearrangement uses TRBV5-6 and TRBJ1-1, with 7 nucleotides matching TRBD1. Germline V gene data show CDR1 as SGHDT and CDR2 as YYEEEE. CDR3 length: 16 amino acids. The V segment lost 3 bases and the J segment 0 bases; nucleotides outside the gene matches: 8. CDR3 in DNA: TGTGCCAGCAGCTCCCTGACAGGGCGCCTGAACACTGAAGCTTTCTTT. Its protein product is CASSSLTGRLNTEAFF.

The gene calls are TRBV10-3 and TRBJ2-1; D is unclear. CDR1 and CDR2 from the germline V gene are ENHRY and SYGVKD. The germline V and J ends were trimmed by 1 base and 0 bases, with 7 bases remaining between them. The CDR3 extends over 15 amino acids. The CDR3 reads CAISELNNSYNEQFF. The CDR3 bases are TGTGCCATCAGTGAGTTGAATAACTCCTACAATGAGCAGTTCTTC.

This clonotype appeared many times. The chain couples TRBV4-2 to TRBJ2-1; D is ambiguous. This CDR3 region has 16 residues. The V end was cut by 0 bases, the J end by 9 bases, with 18 bases between. In germline, CDR1 is LGHNA, CDR2 YNFKEQ. The CDR3 DNA reads as TGTGCCAGCAGCCAAGACTGGGCTTCACCCGATGGTGAGCAGTTCTTC. Translation gives CASSQDWASPDGEQFF.

This clonotype was recorded many times. The chain combines TRBV9 with TRBJ2-1; either TRBD1 or TRBD2 may fit D (6 bases each). The CDR3 loop spans 15 amino acids. Germline CDR1 is SGDLS and CDR2 is YYNGEE. V was cut by 2 bases and J by 2 bases, with 11 bases left in between. For the CDR3, the DNA is TGTGCCAGCAGCGTCGAGGGGGGAGCCTACAATGAGCAGTTCTTC. Its protein is CASSVEGGAYNEQFF.

This clonotype was seen a single time. The V and J genes are TRBV5-1 and TRBJ1-3; a weak D match, TRBD1 (5 bases). This CDR3 region has 15 residues. Germline V gives CDR1 SGHRS, CDR2 YFSETQ. The CDR3 DNA follows: TGCTCCTCCCAGGGACCTCAGGTAGGTGGAAACACCATATATTTT. It translates to CSSQGPQVGGNTIYF.